This TCR beta chain was obtained from a study of chemoradiotherapy in HPV16-positive cancers. On the study more broadly: Candidate HPV-specific T-cell clones and common TCR motifs came from functional assays in two HPV16-positive patients.

Repertoires were sampled repeatedly during chemoradiotherapy. On this clone: Its matching antigen is unknown.

The CDR3 covers 14 residues. CDR1 is SNHLY, CDR2 FYNNEI, per germline. V gave up 4 bases and J gave up 0 bases, with 9 bases separating them. TCRdb keeps only in-frame clones here, not all; method: immunoSEQ multiplex PCR. The table includes roughly 13,000 clones, 55% to 75% detected once. Study-wide results and limits: HPV-specific T cells were functionally defined from only a couple of HPV16-positive patients. Candidate HPV-specific clones and E7-related TCR motifs grew in tumor during treatment.

The chain combines TRBV2 with TRBJ1-1; D ambiguous. Collection took place from a patient who underwent chemoradiotherapy. The source is a human donor with HPV-associated anogenital cancer. CDR3 sequence: CASSAEGLNTEAFF. The CDR3 DNA reads TGTGCCAGCAGTGCTGAGGGATTGAACACTGAAGCTTTCTTT.